This entry describes one TCR beta chain. Germline assignment: CDR1 SEHNR and CDR2 FQNEAQ (reference sequence). V was trimmed by 2 bases and J by 1 base, leaving 8 bases between them. The length of the CDR3 is 14 residues. This entry is derived from a study of lymphopenia after photon versus proton radiotherapy. Produced via immunoSEQ multiplex PCR; TCRdb's table is partial and in-frame only. The top ten hold under 0.8% of the sample, which has fewer than 40,000 clones, approximately 95% seen once. This chain connects TRBV7-9 to TRBJ1-1; D may be TRBD1 (5 bases). This specimen was peripheral blood, taken from a patient treated with photon-based radiotherapy. The clonotype was recovered from a woman aged 45-60 years with cholangiocarcinoma. Here the CDR3 DNA reads TGTGCCAGCAGCTTATCTCAGGGGAACACTGAAGCTTTCTTT. Residues: CASSLSQGNTEAFF.